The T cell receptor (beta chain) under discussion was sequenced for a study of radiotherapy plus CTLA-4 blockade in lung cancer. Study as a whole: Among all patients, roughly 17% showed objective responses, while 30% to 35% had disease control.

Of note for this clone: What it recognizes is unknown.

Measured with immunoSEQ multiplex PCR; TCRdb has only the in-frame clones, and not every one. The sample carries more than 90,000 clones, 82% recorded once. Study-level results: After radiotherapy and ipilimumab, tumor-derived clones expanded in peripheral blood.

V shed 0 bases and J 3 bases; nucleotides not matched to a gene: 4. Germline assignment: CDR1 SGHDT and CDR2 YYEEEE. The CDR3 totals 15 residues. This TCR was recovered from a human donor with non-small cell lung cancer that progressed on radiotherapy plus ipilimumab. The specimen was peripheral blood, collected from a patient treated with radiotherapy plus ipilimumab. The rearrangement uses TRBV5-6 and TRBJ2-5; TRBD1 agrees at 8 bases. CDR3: CASSLVAGGKETQYF. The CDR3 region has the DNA TGTGCCAGCAGCTTGGTGGCAGGGGGCAAAGAGACCCAGTACTTC.